The rows below give T cell receptor beta chains drawn from one sample of a study of blood T cell repertoires in COVID-19. The method was immunoSEQ multiplex PCR; TCRdb's version includes in-frame clones alone and lacks a portion of them. The sample has 95,000 to 150,000 clones; roughly 88% are singletons. Sequencing was performed on peripheral blood. Every receptor here comes from a man aged 40-49 years with acute or convalescent COVID-19. Both conserved end residues are part of each CDR3. Each record gives: D gene, J gene, V gene, clone size, CDR3 protein, CDR3 DNA. The D gene is left open where the match is weak. Clone size is stated in some rows and not others, as once, few, many or a class when expanded.

>TRBD1|TRBJ1-6|TRBV19|few
CASSKDREFGAQNSPLHF
TGTGCCAGTAGTAAAGACAGGGAATTCGGCGCTCAAAATTCACCCCTCCACTTT
>TRBD1|TRBJ1-1|TRBV19|.
CASSLGQGNTEAFF
TGTGCCAGTAGTTTGGGACAGGGGAACACTGAAGCTTTCTTT
>.|TRBJ2-3|TRBV3-1/TRBV3-2|.
CASSQGSQVWDTQYF
TGTGCCAGCAGCCAAGGTTCTCAGGTTTGGGATACGCAGTATTTT
>TRBD1|TRBJ1-5|TRBV15|.
CATSREGQLNQPQHF
TGTGCCACCAGCAGAGAGGGACAGCTCAATCAGCCCCAGCATTTT
>TRBD2|TRBJ2-3|TRBV6-5|.
CASTERETSTDTQYF
TGTGCCAGCACGGAGCGGGAGACTAGCACAGATACGCAGTATTTT
>TRBD1|TRBJ1-5|TRBV18|.
CASSLGTGPDQPQHF
TGTGCCAGCTCACTAGGGACAGGGCCAGATCAGCCCCAGCATTTT
>.|TRBJ2-7|TRBV14|.
CASSQLYSTYEQYF
TGTGCCAGCAGCCAATTATACAGCACCTACGAGCAGTACTTC
>.|TRBJ1-1|TRBV29-1|.
CSVGEVNTEAFF
TGCAGCGTTGGTGAGGTGAACACTGAAGCTTTCTTT
>TRBD1|TRBJ1-1|TRBV6-1|.
CASGEQGARGTEAFF
TGTGCCAGCGGTGAACAGGGGGCTCGGGGGACTGAAGCTTTCTTT
>.|TRBJ1-1|TRBV7-9|.
CASSLDKFEAFF
TGTGCCAGCAGCTTAGACAAGTTTGAAGCTTTCTTT
>.|TRBJ1-2|TRBV15|.
CATSPGPSYGYTF
TGTGCCACCAGCCCAGGGCCGAGCTATGGCTACACCTTC
>TRBD1|TRBJ2-5|TRBV15|.
CATSRGVQGPETQYF
TGTGCCACCAGCAGAGGGGTACAGGGGCCGGAGACCCAGTACTTC
>TRBD1|TRBJ1-1|TRBV9|.
CASSARDRDTGNTEAFF
TGTGCCAGCAGCGCCCGGGACAGGGATACTGGGAACACTGAAGCTTTCTTT
>.|TRBJ2-7|TRBV11-1|.
CASSLSYSYEQYF
TGTGCCAGCAGCTTATCCTACTCCTACGAGCAGTACTTC